The rows below give T cell receptor beta chains drawn from one sample of a study of blood T cell repertoires in COVID-19. Here immunoSEQ multiplex PCR was the method, and the copy in TCRdb shows in-frame clones only, minus some. The sample holds roughly 200,000 clones, 70% to 90% seen once. Specimen: PBMCs or T cells enriched from blood (not recorded which). These TCRs come from a woman aged 40 to 50 with acute COVID-19. The CDR3 runs from the conserved cysteine through the conserved F or W. The D gene is left open where the match is weak. Clone sizes are given selectively: once, few, many, or a class where the clone is expanded.

size: .; J: TRBJ1-5; V: TRBV28; length: 19; D: TRBD1; CDR3: CASRGSTGGSPRGNQPQHF; DNA: TGTGCCAGCAGGGGTTCCACAGGGGGTAGCCCCAGGGGCAATCAGCCCCAGCATTTT
size: .; J: TRBJ2-1; V: TRBV4-2; length: 15; D: TRBD2; CDR3: CASSPTSVYYNEQFF; DNA: TGTGCCAGCAGCCCGACTAGCGTATACTACAATGAGCAGTTCTTC
size: .; J: TRBJ2-2; V: TRBV2; length: 14; D: .; CDR3: CATRQESNTGELFF; DNA: TGTGCCACCCGACAGGAGTCGAACACCGGGGAGCTGTTTTTT
size: .; J: TRBJ2-7; V: TRBV28; length: 15; D: TRBD1; CDR3: CASSLLRGRAYEQYF; DNA: TGTGCCAGCAGTCTTCTCAGGGGGCGCGCCTACGAGCAGTACTTC
size: .; J: TRBJ2-3; V: TRBV4-1; length: 16; D: .; CDR3: CASSSRNTRQTDTQYF; DNA: TGCGCCAGCAGCTCAAGAAACACCCGACAGACAGATACGCAGTATTTT
size: .; J: TRBJ2-2; V: TRBV28; length: 16; D: TRBD1; CDR3: CASSLTDRGLTGELFF; DNA: TGTGCCAGCAGTCTAACAGACAGGGGGCTGACCGGGGAGCTGTTTTTT
size: .; J: TRBJ2-5; V: TRBV6-9; length: 13; D: .; CDR3: CASSWDIQETQYF; DNA: TGTGCCAGCAGTTGGGACATACAAGAGACCCAGTACTTC
size: .; J: TRBJ2-5; V: TRBV5-1; length: 14; D: .; CDR3: CASSLGSVQETQYF; DNA: TGCGCCAGCAGCTTGGGCTCAGTCCAAGAGACCCAGTACTTC
size: .; J: TRBJ2-6; V: TRBV19; length: 17; D: TRBD2; CDR3: CASSPGLAGAGANVLTF; DNA: TGTGCCAGTAGTCCAGGACTAGCGGGAGCTGGGGCCAACGTCCTGACTTTC
size: .; J: TRBJ1-2; V: TRBV6-5; length: 14; D: .; CDR3: CASSQVNTAYGYTF; DNA: TGTGCCAGCAGTCAGGTCAATACGGCCTATGGCTACACCTTC
size: .; J: TRBJ2-2; V: TRBV24-1; length: 15; D: TRBD2; CDR3: CATGTSGSNTGELFF; DNA: TGTGCCACTGGAACTAGCGGGAGTAACACCGGGGAGCTGTTTTTT
size: .; J: TRBJ1-3; V: TRBV7-2; length: 14; D: .; CDR3: CASSFAGAGNTIYF; DNA: TGTGCCAGCAGCTTTGCGGGTGCTGGAAACACCATATATTTT
size: .; J: TRBJ2-4; V: TRBV6-7; length: 19; D: TRBD2; CDR3: CASSFPRSGSSGAKNIQYF; DNA: TGTGCCAGCAGCTTTCCCAGAAGCGGGAGCTCCGGAGCCAAAAACATTCAGTACTTC
size: .; J: TRBJ1-4; V: TRBV9; length: 14; D: .; CDR3: CASSVQAGDEKLFF; DNA: TGTGCCAGCAGCGTACAAGCAGGGGACGAAAAACTGTTTTTT
size: .; J: TRBJ1-3; V: TRBV28; length: 13; D: .; CDR3: CASSKGAGNTIYF; DNA: TGTGCCAGCAGTAAGGGAGCTGGAAACACCATATATTTT
size: .; J: TRBJ1-1; V: TRBV13; length: 15; D: .; CDR3: CASSLRGGGNTEAFF; DNA: TGTGCCAGCAGCTTACGGGGCGGGGGGAACACTGAAGCTTTCTTT
size: .; J: TRBJ2-5; V: TRBV28; length: 16; D: TRBD2; CDR3: CASSLILAGGPGTQYF; DNA: TGTGCCAGCAGTTTGATCCTAGCGGGAGGGCCGGGGACCCAGTACTTC
size: few; J: TRBJ1-2; V: TRBV7-8; length: 13; D: .; CDR3: CASSLAATYGYTF; DNA: TGTGCCAGCAGCTTAGCAGCAACCTATGGCTACACCTTC
size: once; J: TRBJ1-2; V: TRBV5-5; length: 15; D: TRBD1; CDR3: CASSLAFQGADGYTF; DNA: TGTGCCAGCAGCTTGGCCTTTCAGGGGGCGGATGGCTACACCTTC
size: .; J: TRBJ2-7; V: TRBV4-1; length: 18; D: TRBD2; CDR3: CASSQLGTSGRAMVEQYF; DNA: TGCGCCAGCAGCCAACTAGGGACTAGCGGGAGGGCCATGGTCGAGCAGTACTTC
size: few; J: TRBJ2-7; V: TRBV7-9; length: 14; D: .; CDR3: CASSPGTGAYEQYF; DNA: TGTGCCAGCAGCCCCGGGACGGGAGCCTACGAGCAGTACTTC
size: .; J: TRBJ2-1; V: TRBV9; length: 15; D: TRBD2; CDR3: CASSATSGRGSEQFF; DNA: TGTGCCAGCAGCGCGACTAGCGGGAGGGGGAGTGAGCAGTTCTTC
size: .; J: TRBJ1-2; V: TRBV29-1; length: 11; D: .; CDR3: CSVRTEYGYTF; DNA: TGCAGCGTGCGGACAGAGTATGGCTACACCTTC
size: .; J: TRBJ2-1; V: TRBV27; length: 15; D: .; CDR3: CASSLWVGGYNEQFF; DNA: TGTGCCAGCAGTTTGTGGGTGGGGGGATACAATGAGCAGTTCTTC
size: .; J: TRBJ2-3; V: TRBV3-1/TRBV3-2; length: 15; D: TRBD2; CDR3: CASSWGLAGADTQYF; DNA: TGTGCCAGCAGCTGGGGACTAGCGGGAGCAGATACGCAGTATTTT
size: few; J: TRBJ1-1; V: TRBV11-2; length: 13; D: .; CDR3: CASRTREGTEAFF; DNA: TGTGCCAGCAGGACCAGGGAGGGCACTGAAGCTTTCTTT
size: .; J: TRBJ2-1; V: TRBV6-5; length: 15; D: TRBD2; CDR3: CASRPPLAGNNEQFF; DNA: TGTGCCAGCCGTCCCCCCCTAGCGGGTAACAATGAGCAGTTCTTC